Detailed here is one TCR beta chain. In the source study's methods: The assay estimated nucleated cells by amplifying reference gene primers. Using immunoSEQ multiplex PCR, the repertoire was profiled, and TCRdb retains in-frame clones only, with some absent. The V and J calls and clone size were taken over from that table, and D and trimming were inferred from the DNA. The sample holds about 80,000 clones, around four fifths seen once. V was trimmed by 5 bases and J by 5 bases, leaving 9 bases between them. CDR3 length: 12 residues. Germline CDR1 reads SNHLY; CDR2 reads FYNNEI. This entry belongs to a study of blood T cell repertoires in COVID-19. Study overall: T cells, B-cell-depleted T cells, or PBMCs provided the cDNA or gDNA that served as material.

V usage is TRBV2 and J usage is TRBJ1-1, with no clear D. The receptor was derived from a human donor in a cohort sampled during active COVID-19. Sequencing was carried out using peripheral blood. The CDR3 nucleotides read TGTGCCAGCAGTTTCAGAGGGACTGAAGCTTTCTTT. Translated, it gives CASSFRGTEAFF.